This is a list of T cell receptor beta chains from one sample in a study of blood T cell repertoires in COVID-19. Sequencing was performed with immunoSEQ multiplex PCR; in TCRdb, only in-frame clones are kept and a portion is missing. The table has a few hundred thousand clones, approximately 90% seen once. Sequencing was carried out using PBMCs or T cells enriched from blood (not recorded which). The origin of the receptors is a man younger than 45 who had recovered from COVID-19. The CDR3 runs from the conserved cysteine through the conserved F or W. A D gene is named only where the DNA matches it firmly. Some rows have no size entry. The others give once, few or many, or a class for an expanded clone.

.	TRBJ2-7	13	TRBD1	TRBV19	CASSPGTDYEQYF	TGTGCCAGTAGTCCAGGGACAGATTACGAGCAGTACTTC
.	TRBJ2-7	14	.	TRBV30	CAWKKGTGTYEQYF	TGTGCCTGGAAAAAAGGCACAGGGACCTACGAGCAGTACTTC
.	TRBJ1-1	15	.	TRBV25-1	CASSEYIPRNTEAFF	TGTGCCAGCAGTGAATATATTCCCAGGAACACTGAAGCTTTCTTT
.	TRBJ2-1	16	TRBD2	TRBV5-1	CASSFGTSGRNHEQFF	TGCGCCAGCAGCTTCGGGACTAGCGGGAGGAATCATGAGCAGTTCTTC
.	TRBJ2-2	16	.	TRBV24-1	CATSDFNRANTGELFF	TGTGCCACCAGTGATTTCAACAGAGCGAACACCGGGGAGCTGTTTTTT
.	TRBJ2-3	16	.	TRBV7-9	CASSLVSWASTDTQYF	TGTGCCAGCAGCTTAGTCTCTTGGGCGTCCACAGATACGCAGTATTTT
.	TRBJ2-7	15	TRBD1	TRBV7-9	CASSKVSGGAYEQYF	TGTGCCAGCAGTAAGGTGTCAGGGGGTGCCTACGAGCAGTACTTC
once	TRBJ2-1	16	TRBD2	TRBV24-1	CATSDLASGDYNEQFF	TGTGCCACCAGTGACCTCGCTAGCGGGGACTACAATGAGCAGTTCTTC
.	TRBJ2-7	13	.	TRBV9	CASSVAVSYEQYF	TGTGCCAGCAGCGTAGCGGTCTCCTACGAGCAGTACTTC
.	TRBJ2-7	17	TRBD2	TRBV11-2	CASSSHGRTSGPYEQYF	TGTGCCAGCAGCTCCCATGGGCGGACTAGCGGGCCCTACGAGCAGTACTTC
.	TRBJ2-5	15	.	TRBV3-1/TRBV3-2	CASSRNPTPAETQYF	TGTGCCAGCAGCCGAAACCCTACCCCTGCGGAGACCCAGTACTTC
.	TRBJ2-1	15	TRBD1	TRBV27	CASSLGDSSYNEQFF	TGTGCCAGCAGTTTGGGGGACAGCTCCTACAATGAGCAGTTCTTC
.	TRBJ2-5	16	TRBD2	TRBV11-2	CASSLSISGVEETQYF	TGTGCCAGCAGCTTATCGATTAGCGGGGTCGAAGAGACCCAGTACTTC
.	TRBJ2-6	15	.	TRBV19	CASGRDNSGANVLTF	TGTGCCAGTGGGAGGGACAACTCTGGGGCCAACGTCCTGACTTTC
.	TRBJ1-2	20	TRBD1	TRBV28	CASSLFPTITGTEANYGYTF	TGTGCCAGCAGTTTATTTCCTACAATTACCGGGACAGAAGCTAACTATGGCTACACCTTC
few	TRBJ1-4	15	TRBD1	TRBV7-2	CASSPGTAYNEKLFF	TGTGCCAGCAGCCCTGGGACAGCCTATAATGAAAAACTGTTTTTT
.	TRBJ2-2	16	TRBD2	TRBV11-2	CASSTTSGGPAGELFF	TGTGCCAGCAGCACCACTAGCGGGGGGCCCGCCGGGGAGCTGTTTTTT
.	TRBJ2-5	13	.	TRBV12-3/TRBV12-4	CASSNIGRETQYF	TGTGCCAGCAGTAACATCGGGAGAGAGACCCAGTACTTC
.	TRBJ2-7	11	.	TRBV20-1	CSVSDTLEQYF	TGCAGTGTATCAGACACCCTCGAGCAGTACTTC
.	TRBJ2-7	14	.	TRBV12-1	CAMSPGQGMDEQYF	TGTGCCATGTCACCGGGACAGGGAATGGATGAGCAGTACTTC
.	TRBJ1-3	16	.	TRBV4-3	CASSQDFRGSGNTIYF	TGCGCCAGCAGCCAAGATTTTCGGGGGTCCGGAAACACCATATATTTT
.	TRBJ1-1	13	TRBD1	TRBV12-3/TRBV12-4	CASSRWQGDEAFF	TGTGCCAGCAGTCGGTGGCAGGGGGATGAAGCTTTCTTT
.	TRBJ1-2	14	.	TRBV9	CASSVGLQGQGYTF	TGTGCCAGCAGCGTAGGTCTACAGGGCCAGGGCTACACCTTC
.	TRBJ2-3	14	TRBD2	TRBV7-9	CASSLAGHTDTQYF	TGTGCCAGCAGCCTAGCGGGCCACACAGATACGCAGTATTTT
.	TRBJ1-4	15	.	TRBV4-1	CASSGANQANEKLFF	TGCGCCAGCAGTGGGGCAAACCAGGCTAATGAAAAACTGTTTTTT
.	TRBJ2-3	14	.	TRBV30	CAWSLGGGPDTQYF	TGTGCCTGGAGTTTGGGGGGGGGCCCAGATACGCAGTATTTT
.	TRBJ2-7	14	.	TRBV28	CASSLGVRSYEQYF	TGTGCCAGCAGTTTAGGAGTCCGTTCCTACGAGCAGTACTTC
.	TRBJ1-2	14	TRBD1	TRBV27	CASRTDRGPLRYTF	TGTGCCAGCAGGACGGACAGGGGCCCTCTCCGCTACACCTTC
.	TRBJ2-7	15	TRBD2	TRBV5-1	CASSLAGGYSYEQYF	TGCGCCAGCAGCTTAGCGGGGGGATACTCCTACGAGCAGTACTTC
.	TRBJ2-1	18	.	TRBV5-4	CASSQHTRTGTWYNEQFF	TGTGCCAGCAGCCAACATACCCGGACCGGGACTTGGTACAATGAGCAGTTCTTC
once	TRBJ2-1	18	TRBD2	TRBV4-3	CASSQEYSGLAETNEQFF	TGCGCCAGCAGCCAAGAATATAGCGGACTAGCGGAAACCAATGAGCAGTTCTTC
.	TRBJ2-7	13	.	TRBV6-5	CASSRRGSYEQYF	TGTGCCAGCTCTAGGAGGGGATCCTACGAGCAGTACTTC
.	TRBJ2-7	13	TRBD2	TRBV6-5	CASLRGGSYEQYF	TGTGCCAGCCTCCGGGGGGGGTCCTACGAGCAGTACTTC
.	TRBJ1-2	18	TRBD1	TRBV3-1/TRBV3-2	CASSQFMDRVGSVYGYTF	TGTGCCAGCAGCCAGTTTATGGACAGGGTTGGTTCGGTATATGGCTACACCTTC
.	TRBJ2-7	15	.	TRBV4-1	CASSQVPRGPYEQYF	TGCGCCAGCAGCCAAGTCCCCAGGGGACCCTACGAGCAGTACTTC
.	TRBJ1-3	13	.	TRBV15	CATSRDPGNTIYF	TGTGCCACCAGCAGAGATCCGGGGAACACCATATATTTT